The table lists the clone carrying this T cell receptor (beta chain) with a few counts. Trimming left V 7 bases short and J 0 bases short, with 15 bases between. CDR1 is SGHAT and CDR2 is FQNNGV in the germline V gene. This CDR3 has 15 residues. The sample originates from a study of blood T cell repertoires in COVID-19. Generated by immunoSEQ multiplex PCR, the TCRdb table keeps only in-frame clones and is missing some. The repertoire consists of some 200,000 clones, with over 75% occurring once and the leading ten covering 2% to 3%. The sample taken for sequencing was peripheral blood. This clonotype originated in a woman between 70 and 85 years old with COVID-19, enrolled during active disease. V gene TRBV11-2 combines with J gene TRBJ1-2, with a possible D match to TRBD1 (6 bases). The CDR3 sequence: CASKDGQLANYGYTF. In nucleotides, the CDR3 is TGTGCCAGCAAAGATGGACAGCTAGCTAACTATGGCTACACCTTC.